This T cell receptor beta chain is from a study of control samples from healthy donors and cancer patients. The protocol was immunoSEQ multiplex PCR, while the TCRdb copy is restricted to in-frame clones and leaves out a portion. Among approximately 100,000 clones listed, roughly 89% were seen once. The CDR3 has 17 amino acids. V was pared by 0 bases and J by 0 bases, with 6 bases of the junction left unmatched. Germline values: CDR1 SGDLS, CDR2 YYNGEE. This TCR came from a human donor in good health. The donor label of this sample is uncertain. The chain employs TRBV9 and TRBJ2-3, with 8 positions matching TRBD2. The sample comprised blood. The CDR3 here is CASSVGLAGSSTDTQYF. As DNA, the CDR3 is TGTGCCAGCAGCGTAGGATTAGCGGGGTCTAGCACAGATACGCAGTATTTT.